These 23 T cell receptor beta chains originate from one sample sequenced in a study of long-term antiretroviral therapy in people with HIV. Survey-level immunoSEQ v3.0 assays were run. Only in-frame clones appear in the TCRdb table, and some are missing; sequencing was by immunoSEQ multiplex PCR. Here the sample spans around 40,000 clones, approximately 85% being singletons. Sequencing used unsorted PBMCs, obtained 2.2 years after starting antiretroviral therapy. The receptors were gathered from a man younger than 35 with HIV.

A few counts support this clone. V is TRBV5-1 and J is TRBJ1-5; D is unresolved. V gave up 0 bases and J gave up 2 bases, with 3 bases separating them. Germline V CDR1 and CDR2: SGHRS, YFSETQ. This CDR3 has 13 amino acids. The CDR3: CASSLVGNQPQHF. The CDR3 DNA sequence: TGCGCCAGCAGCTTGGTCGGCAATCAGCCCCAGCATTTT.

The chain recombines TRBV19 with TRBJ2-4, with 8 nucleotides matching TRBD2. The ends lost 1 base at V and 4 bases at J; junction bases unmatched: 6. Germline V lookup: CDR1 LNHDA, CDR2 SQIVND (reference sequence). This CDR3 contains 16 residues. The CDR3 loop is CASSIAGGPGKNIQYF. CDR3 DNA: TGTGCCAGTAGTATAGCGGGAGGGCCGGGAAAAAACATTCAGTACTTC.

This chain links TRBV6-6 with TRBJ1-1; the match to TRBD1 covers 7 bases. V lost 0 bases, J lost 6 bases, and 4 bases stayed unmatched. The CDR3 sequence is 14 residues long. Per germline, CDR1 MNHNY and CDR2 SVGAGI (reference sequence). For the CDR3, the DNA is TGTGCCAGCAGTTACTCGAACAGGGGATCTGAAGCTTTCTTT. Translated, it gives CASSYSNRGSEAFF.

The V and J genes are TRBV27 and TRBJ1-2; D possibly corresponds to TRBD1 (6 bases). Per the germline V gene, CDR1 is MNHEY and CDR2 is SMNVEV (reference sequence). V lost 3 bases and J lost 1, with 12 bases in between. There are 15 residues in the CDR3. This chain's CDR3 is CASSLLGGHNYGYTF. CDR3 in DNA: TGTGCCAGCAGTTTGTTAGGGGGACATAACTATGGCTACACCTTC.

This chain uses TRBV27 with TRBJ2-5, with D uncertain. Germline-derived CDR1 and CDR2 are MNHEY and SMNVEV (reference sequence). This CDR3 spans 11 amino acids. Trimming pared 3 bases from V and 5 bases from J, leaving 4 bases between. CDR3 DNA sequence: TGTGCCAGCAGTTTGGCCGAGACCCAGTACTTC. It yields the protein CASSLAETQYF.

This clone was observed a single time. The chain uses TRBV29-1 and TRBJ2-7, with D possibly matching TRBD1 (5 bases). The ends were cut back, 8 bases at V and 0 bases at J, with 11 bases in the middle. The CDR3 runs to 12 residues. The germline CDR1 and CDR2 sequences are SQVTM and ANQGSEA. The CDR3 here is CSSRTSSYEQYF. Here the CDR3 DNA reads TGCAGCTCTCGGACAAGCTCCTACGAGCAGTACTTC.

The gene calls are TRBV7-2 and TRBJ2-1, with TRBD1 as a possible D gene (7 bases). The CDR3 extends over 17 amino acids. The V end was cut by 4 bases, the J end by 4 bases, with 20 bases between. The germline gives CDR1 SGHTA, CDR2 FQGNSA. The CDR3 region is CASSSNSAGQFYNEQFF. The CDR3 bases are TGTGCCAGCAGCTCTAATTCTGCGGGACAGTTTTACAATGAGCAGTTCTTC. Combining the CDR3 with reference TRBV7-2 and TRBJ2-1 gives the whole variable domain GAGVSQSPSNKVTEKGKDVELRCDPISGHTALYWYRQSLGQGLEFLIYFQGNSAPDKSGLPSDRFSAERTGGSVSTLTIQRTQQEDSAVYLCASSSNSAGQFYNEQFFGPGTRLTVL.

This rearrangement joins TRBV7-2 to TRBJ2-5; 8 bases match TRBD2. Germline V gene data show CDR1 as SGHTA and CDR2 as FQGNSA. The V segment lost 0 bases and the J segment 3 bases; nucleotides outside the gene matches: 0. The CDR3 contains 14 residues. CDR3 amino acids: CASSLAGLEETQYF. Written as DNA, the CDR3 is TGTGCCAGCAGCTTAGCGGGACTAGAAGAGACCCAGTACTTC.

This sequence joins TRBV5-1 and TRBJ2-5; perhaps TRBD2 as D (6 bases). Trimming cost V 4 bases and J 7 bases, with 17 bases left between them. CDR3 length: 14 amino acids. The V gene's germline CDR1 is SGHRS and CDR2 YFSETQ. The CDR3 DNA reads TGCGCCAGCAGCCCAAGCCTCCAGGGAGGGACCCAGTACTTC. It encodes CASSPSLQGGTQYF.

This clone was seen more than once but under ten times. This chain uses TRBV13 with TRBJ2-7, with no clear D. This CDR3 spans 12 amino acids. Germline V gene sequence: CDR1 PRHDT, CDR2 FYEKMQ (reference sequence). The V gene lost 2 bases and the J gene lost 5 bases, with 7 bases spanning the gap. CDR3 DNA sequence: TGTGCCAGCAGCTTACTTCGCCACGAGCAGTACTTC. Its protein product is CASSLLRHEQYF.

The DNA for the CDR3 is TGTGCCAGCTCCCCGGGACAGTATAATTCACCCCTCCACTTT. Translating it yields CASSPGQYNSPLHF. The chain uses TRBV18 and TRBJ1-6; 7 nucleotides line up with TRBD1. CDR1 KGHSH and CDR2 LQKENI come from the germline V gene. CDR3 size: 14 residues. V was clipped by 6 bases and J by 4 bases; unmatched bases: 3.

The chain combines TRBV10-3 with TRBJ2-7; 8 nucleotides match TRBD1. The CDR3 totals 16 residues. J lost 2 bases, V lost 4 bases, and 10 bases had no gene match. Germline-derived CDR1 and CDR2 are ENHRY and SYGVKD. CDR3: CAISGRQGPLPYEQYF. CDR3 nucleotide sequence: TGTGCCATCAGTGGACGACAGGGGCCGCTTCCCTACGAGCAGTACTTC.

This rearrangement joins TRBV18 to TRBJ2-7, with D perhaps TRBD1 (5 bases). Trimming took 2 bases from V and 2 from J, leaving 13 bases between them. Germline V gene lookup returns CDR1 KGHSH and CDR2 LQKENI. The CDR3 spans 15 residues. The CDR3 here is CASSPNVGDAYEQYF. The CDR3 nucleotides are TGTGCCAGCTCACCAAATGTAGGGGATGCCTACGAGCAGTACTTC.

About this clone: Other DNA sequences of this sample code for an identical CDR3. The chain carries TRBV5-1 and TRBJ2-5; D gene ambiguous. This CDR3 spans 12 amino acids. Germline V lookup: CDR1 SGHRS, CDR2 YFSETQ. V was cut by 4 bases and J by 2 bases, with 6 bases left in between. The CDR3 sequence: CASSLDQETQYF. The CDR3 coding sequence is TGCGCCAGCAGCCTCGATCAAGAGACCCAGTACTTC.

This clone came up a few times. CDR3 coding DNA: TGTGCCAGCTCACAGGGTTATAATGAAAAACTGTTTTTT. It specifies CASSQGYNEKLFF. This chain links TRBV18 with TRBJ1-4; D unclear. The CDR3 extends over 13 amino acids. Germline V lookup: CDR1 KGHSH, CDR2 LQKENI. V was cut by 4 bases and J by 4 bases, with 7 bases left in between.

This sequence joins TRBV28 and TRBJ1-2, with D possibly matching TRBD1 (5 bases). The germline CDR1 and CDR2 sequences are MDHEN and SYDVKM. Trimming stripped 5 bases from V and 4 bases from J, with 17 bases between. The CDR3 length is 15 residues. DNA for the CDR3: TGTGCCAGCAGTGATATGAGGGGCGATTTCTATGGCTACACCTTC. Translating it yields CASSDMRGDFYGYTF.

The rearrangement links TRBV10-3 to TRBJ1-2; tentatively, D is TRBD1 (5 bases). The CDR3 has 12 amino acids. Looked up from germline, CDR1 is ENHRY and CDR2 is SYGVKD. The ends were cut back, 2 bases at V and 9 bases at J, with 10 bases in the middle. As DNA, the CDR3 is TGTGCCATCAGTGAGCAACAGGTTAGCTACACCTTC. This translates into CAISEQQVSYTF.

The V gene is TRBV28, the J gene TRBJ2-7, with D possibly TRBD2 on 6 matching bases. Deletions cut 3 bases from V and 0 bases from J, with 9 bases between. This CDR3 region has 14 residues. Germline CDR1 reads MDHEN; CDR2 reads SYDVKM. CDR3 nucleotides: TGTGCCAGCAGTTTCCGGGGGACCTCCTACGAGCAGTACTTC. Translating it yields CASSFRGTSYEQYF.

The chain carries TRBV19 and TRBJ1-1; D remains unclear. This CDR3 comprises 13 residues. Germline V gene lookup returns CDR1 LNHDA and CDR2 SQIVND (reference sequence). V was cut by 5 bases and J by 0 bases, with 7 bases left in between. The DNA of the CDR3 is TGTGCCAGTAGTGTAAAGCTGAACACTGAAGCTTTCTTT. This translates into CASSVKLNTEAFF.

The J gene is TRBJ2-7, the V gene TRBV11-2; D remains unclear. CDR1 is SGHAT and CDR2 is FQNNGV in the germline V gene. Deletions cut 2 bases from V and 5 bases from J, with 10 bases between. This CDR3 spans 13 amino acids. As DNA, the CDR3 is TGTGCCAGCAGCTTATGGCCTCGAAACGAGCAGTACTTC. Its protein product is CASSLWPRNEQYF.

With respect to this clone: The junction departs from germline at one end; a sequencing error may be responsible. The V call is TRBV11-3, the J call TRBJ2-3; TRBD1 agrees at 9 bases. The germline V gene encodes CDR1 SGHNT and CDR2 YENEEA. The CDR3 runs to 11 residues. The CDR3 protein is CASSLRDRALF. The CDR3 region has the DNA TGTGCCAGCAGCTTAAGGGACAGGGCCCTCTTT.

This chain links TRBV4-3 with TRBJ1-1; D ambiguous. CDR3 length equals 15 residues. Trimming cost V 1 base and J 1 base, with 10 bases left between them. From germline, CDR1 is LGHNA and CDR2 YSLEER. The CDR3 sequence: CASSQVMSPNTEAFF. The CDR3 DNA sequence: TGCGCCAGCAGCCAAGTCATGAGCCCGAACACTGAAGCTTTCTTT.

This chain connects TRBV29-1 to TRBJ2-1; 7 positions agree with TRBD1. The CDR3 has 12 residues. With V trimmed by 4 bases and J by 6 bases, 3 bases remained unmatched. Germline values: CDR1 SQVTM, CDR2 ANQGSEA. Here the CDR3 DNA reads TGCAGCGTTGTTCAGGGGGTCAATGAGCAGTTCTTC. Its translation is CSVVQGVNEQFF.